This is a list of T cell receptor beta chains from one sample in a study of OX40 agonist ivuxolimab in advanced cancers. Sequencing used immunoSEQ multiplex PCR; TCRdb keeps in-frame clones, though not all of them. The sample holds fewer than 85,000 clones; more than 70% are singletons and the top ten take around 8.2%. The material was CD4+ or CD8+ T cells sorted from blood, obtained in a trial of the OX40 agonist ivuxolimab. These receptors all come from an adult with an advanced solid tumor such as melanoma, head and neck, liver or kidney cancer. The CDR3 runs from the conserved cysteine through the conserved F or W. Fields, in order: V gene, clone size, J gene, D gene, CDR3 DNA, CDR3 protein. The D gene is left open where the match is weak. Clone size is not always given. Where it is, it says once, few, many or a class for expanded clones.

>TRBV27|few|TRBJ2-1|TRBD1
TGTGCCAGCAGTGCCCCTTTGGGACAGGGTTCCAATGAGCAGTTCTTC
CASSAPLGQGSNEQFF
>TRBV28|once|TRBJ1-1|-
TGTGCCAGCAGTTTAAGGAGGGCGTTGAGTACTGAAGCTTTCTTT
CASSLRRALSTEAFF
>TRBV7-3|-|TRBJ2-3|-
TGTGCCAGCAGCCGAGAGGGGGATACGCAGTATTTT
CASSREGDTQYF
>TRBV27|few|TRBJ1-2|-
TGTGCCAGCAGTTTCGCAGGGGTGGGCGGCTACACCTTC
CASSFAGVGGYTF
>TRBV15|-|TRBJ2-2|-
TGTGCCACCAGCGCCACCGGGGAGCTGTTTTTT
CATSATGELFF
>TRBV7-8|-|TRBJ2-5|TRBD2
TGTGCCAGCAGCTTACCCTTTCCGAAACTAGCGGGGTACCAAGAGACCCAGTACTTC
CASSLPFPKLAGYQETQYF
>TRBV4-1|-|TRBJ1-5|-
TGCGCCAGCTCCCAGGGCAATAGCAATCAGCCCCAGCATTTT
CASSQGNSNQPQHF
>TRBV15|-|TRBJ1-5|-
TGTGCCACCAGCAGAGAGGGGAAGGGAACGGGCAATCAGCCCCAGCATTTT
CATSREGKGTGNQPQHF
>TRBV9|once|TRBJ2-2|TRBD1
TGTGCCAGCAGTCGAACCGGGACAGGGTATGACGGGGAGCTGTTTTTT
CASSRTGTGYDGELFF
>TRBV28|-|TRBJ2-2|TRBD1
TGTGCCACCCCCGGTGGGACAGCCGTAAACACCGGGGAGCTGTTTTTT
CATPGGTAVNTGELFF
>TRBV9|-|TRBJ1-3|-
TGTGCCAGCGGAACTCGGGGGGGTGGAAACACCATATATTTT
CASGTRGGGNTIYF
>TRBV2|-|TRBJ1-2|-
TGTGCCAGCAGTGAGGGCAGGGGCGGGAATGGCTACACCTTC
CASSEGRGGNGYTF
>TRBV18|-|TRBJ2-2|-
TGTGCCAGCTCAATTACAACAGAGTCCCCGGTGGGGCTGTTTTTT
CASSITTESPVGLFF
>TRBV19|-|TRBJ2-1|TRBD1
TGTGCCAGTAGTCCCTGGACAGGGCTCCATGAGCAGTTCTTC
CASSPWTGLHEQFF
>TRBV7-3|once|TRBJ1-1|-
TGTGCCAGCAGCTGGGGCACAGGGAACACTGAAGCTTTCTTT
CASSWGTGNTEAFF
>TRBV5-1|few|TRBJ1-3|TRBD1
TGCGCCAGCAGCACGGGACAGGGCGGTGGAAACACCATATATTTT
CASSTGQGGGNTIYF
>TRBV4-1|-|TRBJ1-5|-
TGCGCCAGCAGCCAAGACCCTATCCCCCAGCCCCAGCATTTT
CASSQDPIPQPQHF
>TRBV4-1|-|TRBJ2-2|-
TGCGCCAGCAGCCAAGAGGCGGACACCGGGGAGCTGTTTTTT
CASSQEADTGELFF
>TRBV7-2|-|TRBJ2-3|TRBD1
TGTGCCAGCAGCACCATGACAGGGGTTAGCACAGATACGCAGTATTTT
CASSTMTGVSTDTQYF
>TRBV11-3|-|TRBJ2-3|TRBD2
TGTGCCAGCAGCCCCTCCGGGGGGGCGGGTAGCACAGATACGCAGTATTTT
CASSPSGGAGSTDTQYF
>TRBV25-1|once|TRBJ1-2|-
TGTGCCAGCAGTGAAAGGACATCCTCTAACTATGGCTACACCTTC
CASSERTSSNYGYTF
>TRBV5-1|-|TRBJ2-5|TRBD2
TGCGCCAGCAGCTTGAGTAGCGGGAGGGCCGGTGAGACCCAGTACTTC
CASSLSSGRAGETQYF
>TRBV28|-|TRBJ2-2|-
TGTGCCAGCAATTTTTTAACCGGGGAGCTGTTTTTT
CASNFLTGELFF
>TRBV7-2|-|TRBJ2-2|-
TGTGCCAGCAGCTTCTATCCCACCGGGGAGCTGTTTTTT
CASSFYPTGELFF
>TRBV6-6|-|TRBJ1-4|-
TGTGCCAGCAGCGCTGGACGGAGTGTGGAAGAAAAACTGTTTTTT
CASSAGRSVEEKLFF
>TRBV30|-|TRBJ1-6|TRBD1
TGTGCCTGGAGGGGACAGGCAGCCTCCTATAATTCACCCCTCCACTTT
CAWRGQAASYNSPLHF
>TRBV6-5|-|TRBJ1-6|-
TGTGCCAGCAGTTACTCGCCCAGTTGGAATTCACCCCTCCACTTT
CASSYSPSWNSPLHF
>TRBV19|-|TRBJ2-2|TRBD1
TGTGCCAGTCGACAGGGGACGCTGAACACCGGGGAGCTGTTTTTT
CASRQGTLNTGELFF
>TRBV5-1|few|TRBJ1-2|TRBD1
TGCGCCAGCAGCTTCCAGGGGGCGGACTATGGCTACACCTTC
CASSFQGADYGYTF
>TRBV7-2|-|TRBJ2-2|TRBD2
TGTGCCAGCAGATCGGGGACTAGCGTTAACACCGGGGAGCTGTTTTTT
CASRSGTSVNTGELFF
>TRBV11-2|-|TRBJ2-7|-
TGTGCCAGCAGCGTGGGGGACTGGGGGTCCTACGAGCAGCACTTC
CASSVGDWGSYEQHF
>TRBV5-1|-|TRBJ2-5|-
TGCGCCAGCAGCTTGAAAGAATCGGAGACCCAGTACTTC
CASSLKESETQYF
>TRBV5-1|-|TRBJ1-1|TRBD1
TGCGCCAGCAGCACTACAGGGGCGGTCACTGAAGCTTTCTTT
CASSTTGAVTEAFF
>TRBV7-6|-|TRBJ2-1|-
TGTGCCAGCAGCTTATCCCCAGCGCCCAATGAGCAGTTCTTC
CASSLSPAPNEQFF
>TRBV6-6|-|TRBJ2-7|TRBD1
TGTGCCAGCAGAGAGCCGGGACAGGGCACCTACGAGCAGTACTTC
CASREPGQGTYEQYF
>TRBV6-4|-|TRBJ2-7|-
TGTGCCAGGGCCCGCTGGGGGCGCCGAGAGCAGTACTTC
CARARWGRREQYF
>TRBV5-5|-|TRBJ2-3|-
TGTGCCAGCAGTTTGAGCGGCCAAGATACGCAGTATTTT
CASSLSGQDTQYF
>TRBV7-8|-|TRBJ1-2|TRBD1
TGTGCCAGCAGCTTAGGACGGGACAGGGCCAGCTATGGCTACACCTTC
CASSLGRDRASYGYTF
>TRBV5-5|-|TRBJ2-1|TRBD1
TGTGCCAGCAGCTTGACAGGGGGCCCGTACAATGAGCAGTTCTTC
CASSLTGGPYNEQFF
>TRBV7-6|-|TRBJ2-3|TRBD2
TGTGCCAGCAGCCCCATAATAGCGGGAGAGGGCACAGATACGCAGTATTTT
CASSPIIAGEGTDTQYF
>TRBV15|once|TRBJ2-7|-
TGTGCCACCAGCAGAGAGGGGTTCTCCTACGAGCAGTACTTC
CATSREGFSYEQYF